A selection of T cell receptor beta chains follows, all from one sample in a study of shared clonotypes between healthy human individuals. The assay was immunoSEQ multiplex PCR, and TCRdb's table has in-frame clones only and misses some. The sample lists about 660,000 clones; 74% were seen once. The sequencing input was memory CD4+ T cells sorted from blood. Receptors were obtained from a woman aged 25 to 39 in good health. The CDR3 runs from the conserved cysteine through the conserved F or W. The D gene is left open where the match is weak. Not all rows give a size; the values are once, few, many and, for expanded clones, a class.

CDR3 length,J gene,D gene,V gene,clone size,CDR3 DNA,CDR3 protein
16,TRBJ2-7,TRBD2,TRBV10-2,many,TGCGCCAGCAGTGAGTCGATGGCGGGAGGAGGATACGAGCAGTACTTC,CASSESMAGGGYEQYF
14,TRBJ2-3,TRBD2,TRBV5-1,-,TGCGCCAGCAGCCCGGGACTAGCGGCCGATACGCAGTATTTT,CASSPGLAADTQYF
13,TRBJ2-7,-,TRBV28,-,TGTGCCAGCAGTTTCTCGGGTTCCTACGAGCAGTACTTC,CASSFSGSYEQYF
13,TRBJ2-7,TRBD2,TRBV28,-,TGTGCCAGCAGACTAGCGGGAGCCCACGAGCAGTACTTC,CASRLAGAHEQYF
16,TRBJ2-4,-,TRBV23-1,-,TGCGCCAGCAGTCTGGAGGCGGCGGTAGCCAAAAACATTCAGTACTTC,CASSLEAAVAKNIQYF
13,TRBJ2-3,-,TRBV10-3,-,TGTGCCACCGAACAGGGAGGCACAGATACGCAGTATTTT,CATEQGGTDTQYF
14,TRBJ2-7,-,TRBV5-1,-,TGCGCCAGCAGGTGGGAGGCTAGCGATCGCGAGCAGTACTTC,CASRWEASDREQYF
15,TRBJ1-1,-,TRBV7-3,-,TGTGCCAGCAGCTTATACGGGGGTTCCAGCACTGAAGCTTTCTTT,CASSLYGGSSTEAFF
12,TRBJ2-7,-,TRBV5-6,-,TGTGCCAGCAGTTCGGGGAACTACGAGCAGTACTTC,CASSSGNYEQYF
12,TRBJ2-7,-,TRBV29-1,-,TGCAGCGTTGTGGCCCGCTCCTACGAGCAGTACTTC,CSVVARSYEQYF
12,TRBJ1-1,TRBD1,TRBV28,-,TGTGCCAGTACAGGGGCGGACACTGAAGCTTTCTTT,CASTGADTEAFF
13,TRBJ2-2,-,TRBV2,-,TGTGCCAGCAGGACTCCAGGGGCCGGGGAGCTGTTTTTT,CASRTPGAGELFF
13,TRBJ2-3,-,TRBV19,-,TGTGCCAGTGGGGCTAGCGAGAGTGGCACGCAGTATTTT,CASGASESGTQYF
15,TRBJ2-1,TRBD2,TRBV2,few,TGTGCCAGCAGTGAACTAGCGGGAGTGGGCAATGAGCAGTTCTTC,CASSELAGVGNEQFF
15,TRBJ2-1,TRBD2,TRBV14,-,TGTGCCAGCAGCCAAATGACGACTAGCGGGACTCAGCAGTTCTTC,CASSQMTTSGTQQFF
16,TRBJ2-3,TRBD2,TRBV5-1,-,TGCGCCAGCAGCTTTCCCACTAGCGAAGGCACAGATACGCAGTATTTT,CASSFPTSEGTDTQYF
14,TRBJ2-7,TRBD2,TRBV5-1,-,TGTGCCAGCAGCTTGACTGGGACTAGCGACGAGCAGTACTTC,CASSLTGTSDEQYF
13,TRBJ1-4,-,TRBV30,-,TGTGCCTGGAGGATAACGGGAGTCCGAAAAACTGTTTTT,CAWRITGVRKTVF
15,TRBJ2-1,TRBD2,TRBV27,-,TGTGCCAGCAGTTTATTAGGAGCGGGAGGAGATGAGCAGTTCTTC,CASSLLGAGGDEQFF
19,TRBJ2-3,TRBD1,TRBV7-3,-,TGTGCCAGCAGCTTAACGTCTACGGGAAGGACAGGGACCACAGATACGCAGTATTTT,CASSLTSTGRTGTTDTQYF
13,TRBJ2-7,-,TRBV6-4,-,TGTGCCAGCCGGAGGAATTTTCCTAGCGAGCAGTACTTC,CASRRNFPSEQYF
15,TRBJ2-1,-,TRBV30,-,TGTGCCTGGAGTCTGGGCGGGGTCACCTACAATGAGCAGTTCTTC,CAWSLGGVTYNEQFF
19,TRBJ2-7,TRBD1,TRBV7-2,-,TGTGCCAGCAGCGTCCACCGGGACAGGGGTACTCCAAACCTCTACGAGCAGTACTTC,CASSVHRDRGTPNLYEQYF
15,TRBJ2-7,TRBD2,TRBV11-3,-,TGTGCCAGCACCCGATTAATAGCGGGAACCTACGAGCAGTACTTC,CASTRLIAGTYEQYF
14,TRBJ2-2,-,TRBV7-2,-,TGTGCCAGCAGCTTAGAATGGGGTGGCGGGGAGCTGTTTTTT,CASSLEWGGGELFF
17,TRBJ1-5,-,TRBV28,few,TGTGCCAGCAGTCGGACGCCAGAGGGGGGGCTAGGACAGCCCCAGCATTTT,CASSRTPEGGLGQPQHF
14,TRBJ2-2,-,TRBV5-4,-,TGTGCCAGCAGCTTGTCCCCGAACACCGGGGAGCTGTTTTTT,CASSLSPNTGELFF
13,TRBJ1-5,-,TRBV5-1,-,TGCGCCAGCAGCTCAAGGGTCGGCGAGCCCCAGCATTTT,CASSSRVGEPQHF
16,TRBJ2-6,-,TRBV29-1,few,TGCAGCGTCCCGGCTGCGGGGGCCCCCGGGGCCAACGTCCTGACTTTC,CSVPAAGAPGANVLTF
12,TRBJ2-7,-,TRBV19,-,TGTGCCAGTAGTATTCCGGGCGGTAAGCAGTACTTC,CASSIPGGKQYF
15,TRBJ1-1,TRBD1,TRBV27,-,TGTGCCAGCAGTTTCCACCGACAGGGGAACACTGAAGCTTTCTTT,CASSFHRQGNTEAFF
14,TRBJ1-1,-,TRBV5-8,many,TGTGCCAGCAGCTTAGCCCCGAAGAACACTGAAGCTTTCTTT,CASSLAPKNTEAFF
18,TRBJ1-5,TRBD1,TRBV6-1,-,TGTGCCAGCAGTGGGTTGACAGGGAGGAGAAATAGCAATCAGCCCCAGCATTTT,CASSGLTGRRNSNQPQHF
14,TRBJ1-2,-,TRBV28,-,TGTGCCAGCAGTTCGCAGGGGCGGTGGTATGGCTACACCTTC,CASSSQGRWYGYTF